Below are 24 T cell receptor beta chains sequenced from a single sample in a study of T cell repertoires in cytomegalovirus infection. Their specific antigens are unknown. TCRdb called the reads again in MiXCR, with one record for every CDR3 protein. This sample carries 550,000 to 700,000 distinct CDR3 sequences, 40% of them seen once, and the ten largest clones take around 48%. This material consisted of cultured PBMCs, taken from culture after CMV antigen stimulation. Source of these receptors: a human donor in good health (CMV status not recorded). Some clones in this sample may be carry-over from other donors' samples.

J is TRBJ2-5 and V is TRBV7-6; no clear D. The V and J ends lost 7 bases and 5 bases respectively, with 11 bases between them. Germline values: CDR1 SGHVS, CDR2 FNYEAQ. The CDR3 is made up of 12 amino acids. This chain's CDR3 is CASTVLSETQYF. CDR3 in DNA: TGTGCCAGCACGGTTCTATCGGAGACCCAGTACTTC.

The chain is built from TRBV6-1 and TRBJ1-4; D possibly corresponds to TRBD1 (6 bases). The CDR3 has 16 amino acids. Germline V gene lookup returns CDR1 MNHNS and CDR2 SASEGT. The V end was cut by 4 bases, the J end by 4 bases, with 16 bases between. CDR3 nucleotide sequence: TGTGCCAGCAGTGGAAGGCGAGGGGGGAATAATGAAAAACTGTTTTTT. It translates to CASSGRRGGNNEKLFF.

The V and J genes are TRBV20-1 and TRBJ2-3; 12 bases line up with TRBD2. The CDR3 consists of 14 residues. With 8 bases clipped from V and 4 bases from J, the junction kept 7 bases outside the gene matches. The germline V gene encodes CDR1 DFQATT and CDR2 SNEGSKA (reference sequence). The CDR3 bases are TGCAGTCGCCTAGCGGGGGGGCAGTCAGATACGCAGTATTTT. Its protein is CSRLAGGQSDTQYF.

This clonotype was observed a handful of times. The chain carries TRBV7-8 and TRBJ2-3; D is uncertain. Germline CDR1 and CDR2: SGHVS and FQNEAQ. The CDR3 length is 15 residues. V dropped 2 bases and J dropped 0 bases, with 9 bases sitting between them. CDR3 amino acids: CASSLPESSTDTQYF. CDR3 nucleotide sequence: TGTGCCAGCAGCTTACCAGAAAGTAGCACAGATACGCAGTATTTT.

This clonotype was seen a single time. The chain couples TRBV14 to TRBJ2-5, with 11 bases that match TRBD2. CDR1 is SGHDN, CDR2 FVKESK, per germline. The CDR3 covers 18 residues. Losses at the gene ends were 5 bases for V and 5 bases for J; bases not matched to a gene: 16. The CDR3 here is CASSEAPRISGGAETQYF. As DNA, the CDR3 is TGTGCCAGCAGCGAAGCTCCTCGAATTAGCGGGGGGGCGGAGACCCAGTACTTC. Looking up the rest from reference TRBV14 and TRBJ2-5 gives the full variable domain: EAGVTQFPSHSVIEKGQTVTLRCDPISGHDNLYWYRRVMGKEIKFLLHFVKESKQDESGMPNNRFLAERTGGTYSTLKVQPAELEDSGVYFCASSEAPRISGGAETQYFGPGTRLLVL.

The CDR3 protein is CASSRGVSSSYEQYF. The CDR3 region has the DNA TGTGCCAGCAGCCGAGGAGTTTCCAGCTCCTACGAGCAGTACTTC. The chain couples TRBV5-4 to TRBJ2-7; the D is unclear. The CDR3 loop spans 15 amino acids. The germline V gene has CDR1 SGHNT and CDR2 YYREEE (reference sequence). Trimming pared 4 bases from V and 0 bases from J, leaving 14 bases between.

V is TRBV12-3 or TRBV12-4 and J is TRBJ1-1; D uncertain. The V end was cut by 1 base, the J end by 0 bases, with 18 bases between. The CDR3 length is 18 residues. CDR3 coding DNA: TGTGCCAGCAGTTTAGATCGGGCATTCTTGGGATTGAACACTGAAGCTTTCTTT. Translation gives CASSLDRAFLGLNTEAFF.

This chain links TRBV6-6 with TRBJ1-2; unclear D gene. CDR1 and CDR2 (germline): MNHNY, SVGAGI (reference sequence). CDR3 size: 14 residues. The germline V and J ends were trimmed by 7 bases and 0 bases, with 12 bases remaining between them. The CDR3 loop is CASIQDGTNYGYTF. CDR3 sequence (DNA): TGTGCCAGCATTCAGGACGGAACTAACTATGGCTACACCTTC.

The chain uses TRBV7-2 and TRBJ2-1; D is unresolved. The CDR3 has 13 residues. CDR1 SGHTA and CDR2 FQGNSA come from the germline V gene. V lost 5 bases, J lost 6 bases, and 11 bases lay in between. As DNA, the CDR3 is TGTGCCAGCAGCCTATATACCCCCAATGAGCAGTTCTTC. It translates to CASSLYTPNEQFF.

The chain couples TRBV6-1 to TRBJ1-1, with D perhaps TRBD1 (5 bases). This CDR3 has 13 residues. Trimming removed 11 bases from V and 0 bases from J, with 13 bases in between. The germline V gene has CDR1 MNHNS and CDR2 SASEGT. The CDR3 DNA sequence: TGTGCCGGAGGGACGCACATGAACACTGAAGCTTTCTTT. Translation gives CAGGTHMNTEAFF.

The rearrangement joins TRBV7-9 to TRBJ1-1, with no clear D. The CDR3 runs 11 residues. Germline V CDR1 and CDR2: SEHNR, FQNEAQ (reference sequence). V shed 4 bases and J shed 7 bases, with 7 bases lying between them. CDR3 amino acids: CASSSSSEAFF. CDR3 bases: TGTGCCAGCAGCTCAAGTAGTGAAGCTTTCTTT.

This clonotype was observed a handful of times. V and J are TRBV4-1 and TRBJ2-3; TRBD2 is a possible D gene (5 bases). The germline V gene encodes CDR1 MGHRA and CDR2 YSYEKL. Between the trimmed V and J ends, which lost 4 bases and 2 bases, there was a span of 19 bases. This CDR3 has 17 amino acids. CDR3: CASSPLWRAGPTDTQYF. The CDR3 nucleotides are TGCGCCAGCAGCCCGTTATGGCGGGCCGGCCCCACAGATACGCAGTATTTT.

This sequence joins TRBV4-2 and TRBJ2-5, with D perhaps TRBD2 (7 bases). V was trimmed by 2 bases and J by 7 bases, leaving 14 bases between them. The CDR3 has 14 amino acids. In germline, CDR1 is LGHNA, CDR2 YNFKEQ. CDR3 residues: CASSQRRGGGTQYF. CDR3 DNA: TGTGCCAGCAGCCAACGAAGAGGGGGGGGGACCCAGTACTTC.

Worth noting for this clonotype: Mismatch with germline at one junction end may stem from a read error. This rearrangement joins TRBV4-1 to TRBJ1-2, with TRBD1 matching over 11 bases. The CDR3 covers 17 residues. Per germline, CDR1 MGHRA and CDR2 YSYEKL. The DNA for the CDR3 is TGTGCCAGCAGCCAAGATGTGGGGGACAGGGGGGTGTATGGCTACACCTTC. Encoded protein: CASSQDVGDRGVYGYTF.

The CDR3 reads CAISELGSSTDTQYF. The CDR3 nucleotides are TGTGCCATCAGTGAGTTGGGGAGCAGCACAGATACGCAGTATTTT. The chain couples TRBV10-3 to TRBJ2-3; tentative D call: TRBD2 (5 bases). Trimming took 1 base from V and 0 from J, leaving 8 bases between them. This CDR3 comprises 15 residues. Looked up from germline, CDR1 is ENHRY and CDR2 is SYGVKD.

The chain couples TRBV6-1 to TRBJ2-7; D uncertain. Germline assignment: CDR1 MNHNS and CDR2 SASEGT. The CDR3 is 13 amino acids. With 0 bases removed from V and 5 bases from J, the gap between germline ends came to 8 bases. For the CDR3, the DNA is TGTGCCAGCAGTGAAGCGGAGTGGCACGAGCAGTACTTC. This translates into CASSEAEWHEQYF.

The DNA of the CDR3 is TGTGCCAGCAGCAAAATACAGGGGGCCAAAAACATTCAGTACTTC. Amino acids: CASSKIQGAKNIQYF. J is TRBJ2-4 and V is TRBV11-2, with 7 positions matching TRBD1. Per germline, CDR1 SGHAT and CDR2 FQNNGV. The CDR3 has 15 residues. V gave up 5 bases and J gave up 1 base; unmatched junction bases: 5.

This clonotype was detected only a few times. This rearrangement joins TRBV7-6 to TRBJ2-7; D ambiguous. Germline V CDR1 and CDR2: SGHVS, FNYEAQ. This CDR3 contains 13 residues. V lost 5 bases and J 1 base, leaving 9 bases between the germline ends. CDR3 coding DNA: TGTGCCAGCAGCCCAAAAAGGTCCTACGAGCAGTACTTC. It encodes CASSPKRSYEQYF.

This clonotype came up a few times. The rearrangement joins TRBV7-2 to TRBJ2-1; 8 nucleotides match TRBD2. Per the germline V gene, CDR1 is SGHTA and CDR2 is FQGNSA. The ends lost 3 bases at V and 9 bases at J; junction bases unmatched: 7. This CDR3 has 14 residues. CDR3 bases: TGTGCCAGCAGCTTGGTAGCGGGGTACGGTGAGCAGTTCTTC. Its translation is CASSLVAGYGEQFF.

The gene calls are TRBV20-1 and TRBJ2-3; D is ambiguous. CDR3 length: 12 residues. The germline V gene has CDR1 DFQATT and CDR2 SNEGSKA (reference sequence). Trimming cost V 5 bases and J 2 bases, with 8 bases left between them. DNA for the CDR3: TGCAGTGCTGTGGGCAACACAGATACGCAGTATTTT. Translating gives CSAVGNTDTQYF.

In this sample, this clonotype turned up once. The chain has TRBV6-2 or TRBV6-3 and TRBJ2-1; 7 bases fit TRBD2. CDR1 and CDR2 from the germline V gene are MNHEY and SVGEGT. Germline trimming cut 5 bases from V and 2 bases from J; bases unmatched to any gene: 12. The CDR3 contains 17 residues. The CDR3 DNA is TGTGCCAGCAGTCCCCTAAACCCGGGACTACCCTACAATGAGCAGTTCTTC. Its protein product is CASSPLNPGLPYNEQFF.

The genes are TRBV12-3 or TRBV12-4 and TRBJ2-1, with D possibly being TRBD1 (6 bases). The V and J ends lost 4 bases and 9 bases respectively, with 10 bases between them. This CDR3 is 12 amino acids long. In nucleotides, the CDR3 is TGTGCCAGCAGTTGGGGACATACTGAGCAGTTCTTC. Encoded protein: CASSWGHTEQFF.

The table lists this clonotype with a few counts. The V and J genes are TRBV6-1 and TRBJ1-1, with no clear D. Germline lookup yields CDR1 MNHNS and CDR2 SASEGT. The V end lost 0 bases, the J end lost 5 bases, and 7 bases lay between the germline ends. The CDR3 is made up of 13 amino acids. The CDR3 sequence: CASSEAWGTEAFF. In nucleotides, the CDR3 is TGTGCCAGCAGTGAAGCCTGGGGAACTGAAGCTTTCTTT.

A few counts support this clonotype. The V call is TRBV20-1, the J call TRBJ1-1, with a weak D call TRBD1 (6 bases). This CDR3 region has 15 residues. Trimming left V 0 bases short and J 1 base short, with 12 bases between. Germline-derived CDR1 and CDR2 are DFQATT and SNEGSKA (reference sequence). CDR3 amino acids: CSARDRGGQNTEAFF. CDR3 DNA sequence: TGCAGTGCTAGAGATCGTGGGGGCCAGAACACTGAAGCTTTCTTT.